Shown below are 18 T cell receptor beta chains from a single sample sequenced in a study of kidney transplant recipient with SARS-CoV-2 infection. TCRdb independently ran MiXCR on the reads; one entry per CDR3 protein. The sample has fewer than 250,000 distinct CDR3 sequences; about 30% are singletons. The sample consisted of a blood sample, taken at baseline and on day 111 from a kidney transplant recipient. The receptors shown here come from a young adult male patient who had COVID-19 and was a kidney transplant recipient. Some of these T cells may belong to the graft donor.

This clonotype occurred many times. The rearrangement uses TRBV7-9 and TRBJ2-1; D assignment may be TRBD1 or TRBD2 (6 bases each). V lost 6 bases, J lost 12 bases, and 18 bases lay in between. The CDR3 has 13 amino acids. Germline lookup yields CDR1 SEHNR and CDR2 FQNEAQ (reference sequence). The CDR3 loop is CASSELEGGVQFF. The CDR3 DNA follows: TGTGCCAGCAGTGAATTGGAGGGGGGAGTGCAGTTCTTC.

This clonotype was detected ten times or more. In nucleotides, the CDR3 is TGTGCCAGCTCAGTTATGGAACTAGCGGGACGCGGGGAGCTGTTTTTT. This gives the protein CASSVMELAGRGELFF. The chain carries TRBV18 and TRBJ2-2, with TRBD2 matching over 10 bases. This CDR3 has 16 amino acids. Germline CDR1 reads KGHSH; CDR2 reads LQKENI. The ends lost 5 bases at V and 7 bases at J; junction bases unmatched: 10.

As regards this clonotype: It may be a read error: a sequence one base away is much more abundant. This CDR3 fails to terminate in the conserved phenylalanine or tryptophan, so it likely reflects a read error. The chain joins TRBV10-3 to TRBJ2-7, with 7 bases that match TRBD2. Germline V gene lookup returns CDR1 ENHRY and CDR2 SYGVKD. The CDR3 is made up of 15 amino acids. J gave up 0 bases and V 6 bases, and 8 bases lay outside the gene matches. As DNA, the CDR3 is TGTGCCATCAGGGACCCTAGCGGCAGCTCCTACGAGCAGTACTCC. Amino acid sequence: CAIRDPSGSSYEQYS.

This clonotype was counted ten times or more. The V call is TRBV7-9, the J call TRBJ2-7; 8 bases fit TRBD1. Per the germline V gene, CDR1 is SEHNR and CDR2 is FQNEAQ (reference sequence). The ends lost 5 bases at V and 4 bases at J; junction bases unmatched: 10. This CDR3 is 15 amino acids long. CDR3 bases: TGTGCCAGCAGCCCTCAACGGACAGGGCAGTACGAGCAGTACTTC. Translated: CASSPQRTGQYEQYF.

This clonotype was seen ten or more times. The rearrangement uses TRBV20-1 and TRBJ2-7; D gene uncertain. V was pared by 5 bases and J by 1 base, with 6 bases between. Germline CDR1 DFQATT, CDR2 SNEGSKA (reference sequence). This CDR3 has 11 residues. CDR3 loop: CSAGRSYEQYV. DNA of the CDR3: TGCAGTGCTGGACGGTCCTACGAGCAGTACGTC.

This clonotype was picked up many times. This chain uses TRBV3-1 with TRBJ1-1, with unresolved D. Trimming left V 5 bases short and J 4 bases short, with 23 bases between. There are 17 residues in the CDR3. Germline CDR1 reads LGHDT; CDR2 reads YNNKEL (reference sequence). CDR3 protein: CASSYCCPISIRTEAFF. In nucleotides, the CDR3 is TGTGCCAGCAGCTATTGCTGTCCCATTTCAATTCGCACTGAAGCTTTCTTT.

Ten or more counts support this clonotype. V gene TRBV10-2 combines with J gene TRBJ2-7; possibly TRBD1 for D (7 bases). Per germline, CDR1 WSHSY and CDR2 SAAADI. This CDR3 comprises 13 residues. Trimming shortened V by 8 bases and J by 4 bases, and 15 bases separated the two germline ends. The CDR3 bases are TGCGCCAGCTTGTCGCAGGGGGGATACGAGCAGTACTTC. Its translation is CASLSQGGYEQYF.

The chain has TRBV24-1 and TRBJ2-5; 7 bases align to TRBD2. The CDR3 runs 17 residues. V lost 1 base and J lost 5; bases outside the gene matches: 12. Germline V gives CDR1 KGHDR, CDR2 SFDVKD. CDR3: CATSDFLPGLPHETQYF. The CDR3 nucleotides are TGTGCCACCAGTGATTTCTTGCCGGGACTACCCCACGAGACCCAGTACTTC.

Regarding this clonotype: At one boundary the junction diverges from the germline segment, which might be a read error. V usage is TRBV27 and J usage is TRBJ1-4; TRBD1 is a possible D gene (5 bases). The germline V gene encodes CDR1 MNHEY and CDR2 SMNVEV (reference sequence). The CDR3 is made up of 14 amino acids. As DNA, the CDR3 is TGTGCCGGCAGTACCCTGGGGACGAATGAAAAACTGTTTTTT. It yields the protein CAGSTLGTNEKLFF.

CDR3 residues: CASSRQDDLGRTYGYTF. In nucleotides, the CDR3 is TGTGCCAGCAGCAGGCAGGACGATCTCGGAAGGACCTATGGCTACACCTTC. J is TRBJ1-2 and V is TRBV11-3; D remains unclear. V lost 5 bases to trimming and J lost 4 bases, with 23 bases between them. CDR1 is SGHNT and CDR2 is YENEEA in the germline V gene. The CDR3 consists of 17 residues.

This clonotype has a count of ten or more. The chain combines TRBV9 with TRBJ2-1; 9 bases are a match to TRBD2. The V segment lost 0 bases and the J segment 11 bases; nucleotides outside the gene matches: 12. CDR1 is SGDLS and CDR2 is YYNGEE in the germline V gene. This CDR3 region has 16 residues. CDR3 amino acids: CASSVGSLAGIMKQFF. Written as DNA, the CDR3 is TGTGCCAGCAGCGTAGGGTCGCTAGCGGGAATAATGAAGCAGTTCTTC. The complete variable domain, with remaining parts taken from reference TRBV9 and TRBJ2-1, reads DSGVTQTPKHLITATGQRVTLRCSPRSGDLSVYWYQQSLDQGLQFLIQYYNGEERAKGNILERFSAQQFPDLHSELNLSSLELGDSALYFCASSVGSLAGIMKQFFGPGTRLTVL.

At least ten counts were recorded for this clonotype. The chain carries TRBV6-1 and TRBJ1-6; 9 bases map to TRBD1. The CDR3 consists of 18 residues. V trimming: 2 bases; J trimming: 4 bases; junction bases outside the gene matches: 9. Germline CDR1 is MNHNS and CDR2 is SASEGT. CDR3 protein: CASSEMSWGQGYNSPLHF. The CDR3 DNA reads TGTGCCAGCAGTGAAATGTCATGGGGACAGGGATATAATTCACCCCTCCACTTT.

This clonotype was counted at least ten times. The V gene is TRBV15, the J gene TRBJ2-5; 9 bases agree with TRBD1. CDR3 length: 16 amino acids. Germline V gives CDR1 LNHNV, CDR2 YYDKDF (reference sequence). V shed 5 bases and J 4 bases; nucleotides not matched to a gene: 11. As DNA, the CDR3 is TGTGCCACCAGCCTAACCACAGGGGGCGCATCAGAGACCCAGTACTTC. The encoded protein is CATSLTTGGASETQYF.

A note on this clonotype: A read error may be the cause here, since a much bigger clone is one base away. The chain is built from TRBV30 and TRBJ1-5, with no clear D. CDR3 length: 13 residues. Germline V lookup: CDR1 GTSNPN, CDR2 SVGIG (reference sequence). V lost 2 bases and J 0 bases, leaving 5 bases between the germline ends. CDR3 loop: CAWSRFSNQPQHF. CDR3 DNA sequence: TGTGCCTGGAGTAGGTTTAGCAATCAGCCCCAGCATTTT.

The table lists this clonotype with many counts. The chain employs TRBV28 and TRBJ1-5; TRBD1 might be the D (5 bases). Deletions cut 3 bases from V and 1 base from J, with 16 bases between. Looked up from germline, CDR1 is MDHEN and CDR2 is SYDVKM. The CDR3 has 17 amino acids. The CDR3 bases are TGTGCCAGCAGTTTGGGCGGAGGGGCAGGGAGCAATCAGCCCCAGCATTTT. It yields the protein CASSLGGGAGSNQPQHF. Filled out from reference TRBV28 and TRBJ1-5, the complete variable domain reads DVKVTQSSRYLVKRTGEKVFLECVQDMDHENMFWYRQDPGLGLRLIYFSYDVKMKEKGDIPEGYSVSREKKERFSLILESASTNQTSMYLCASSLGGGAGSNQPQHFGDGTRLSIL.

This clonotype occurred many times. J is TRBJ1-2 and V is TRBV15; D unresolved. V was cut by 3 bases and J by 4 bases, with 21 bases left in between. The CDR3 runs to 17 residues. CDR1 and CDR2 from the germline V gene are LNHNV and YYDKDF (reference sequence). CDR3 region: CATSRQARCGKTYGYTF. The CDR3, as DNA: TGTGCCACCAGCAGGCAAGCAAGGTGTGGAAAGACCTATGGCTACACCTTC.

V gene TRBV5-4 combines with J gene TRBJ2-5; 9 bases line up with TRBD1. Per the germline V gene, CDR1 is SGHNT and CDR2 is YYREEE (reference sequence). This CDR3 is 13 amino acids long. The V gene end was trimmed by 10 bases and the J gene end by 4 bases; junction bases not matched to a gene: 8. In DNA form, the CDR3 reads TGTGCCGGGGGACAGGGTGGTGGAGAGACCCAGTACTTC. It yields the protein CAGGQGGGETQYF.

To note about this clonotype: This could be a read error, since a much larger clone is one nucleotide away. The CDR3 DNA reads TGTGCCAACAGTAGTTGCTTAGCTACAGTCATGCAAGATACGCAGTATTTT. It encodes CANSSCLATVMQDTQYF. The rearrangement links TRBV21-1 to TRBJ2-3. TRBV21-1 is a recognized pseudogene. This CDR3 region has 17 residues.